This TCR beta chain was retrieved from a study of blood T cell repertoires in COVID-19 (dated by TCRdb to about 2020). Some background on the complete study: Samples from collaborators originated in the United States, Italy and Spain and spanned both the acute and convalescent phases of COVID-19. Where HLA class I and class II types were available, the types were taken from metadata supplied by the sample provider, not from assay-based typing. The samples were drawn from the first 160 participants of the ongoing ImmuneRACE study and from 1,200 or so subjects provided by 6 global collaborators. Nearly every sample came with metadata listing a de-identified subject ID, COVID-19 status, age in years and sex. The repertoires were released in a freely available public database meant as a resource for research on the immune response to SARS-CoV-2. The prospective study material was composed of cDNA or gDNA derived from T cells, B-cell-depleted T cells, or PBMCs. Subjects who had been exposed to COVID-19, were actively infected with it, or had recovered from it provided the deeply sampled blood TCRbeta repertoires that made up the dataset.

The CDR3 goes from the cysteine to the phenylalanine over 17 residues. The DNA shown is the 51-base CDR3, in frame from base 1. V loses 4 bases at its end and J loses 6 bases; junction bases beyond the gene matches: 9. In the germline V gene, CDR1 corresponds to MGHRA and CDR2 to YSYEKL. TCRbeta CDR3 regions were amplified from genomic DNA using the immunoSEQ Assay, a bias-controlled multiplex PCR. The study's own analysis went as follows. Within the assay, amplification of reference gene primers was used to estimate how many nucleated cells each sample contained. To quantify the absolute abundance of each unique TCRbeta CDR3 rearrangement, sequence reads were collapsed and filtered. Productive Simpson clonality was computed per sample as the square root of Simpson's diversity index over productive rearrangements. TCRdb carries this immuneACCESS record with in-frame sequences only. Its versions omit some clonotypes, under half of them owing to an unresolved V gene in the studies checked, with the rest unexplained. For V, J and clone size, that table is used; D and trimming come from the DNA. Here the sample has about 320,000 clones; roughly nine tenths occur a single time. The ten top clones hold approximately 4.1% of the sample.

What the work shows at the level of the full study, not this receptor alone: The amount of clinical and demographic metadata varied by source and participant and was provided uncurated.

As for this clone: Its antigen is not yet known. Qualities for individual bases were not recorded, and no much larger clone is one base off.

Participants in the prospective study were aged roughly 18 to 100 years, lived in approximately 26 United States geographic areas, and enrolled through a virtual design. In the prospective study, cohorts were assigned on the basis of participant-reported clinical history obtained from a screening survey and a study questionnaire. Exposed participants had been in contact with someone with a PCR-confirmed or clinician-diagnosed COVID-19 case within 2 weeks of study entry. In the prospective study, mobile phlebotomists collected whole blood, serum and a nasopharyngeal or oropharyngeal swab from each participant. Additional blood draws and questionnaires over an approximately 2-month period could optionally be provided by prospective study participants. Blood samples from the prospective study were shipped frozen or at room temperature prior to DNA extraction.

The V and J genes are TRBV4-1 and TRBJ2-1, and 13 bases in between align with TRBD2. What was sequenced was PBMCs or T cells enriched from blood (not recorded which). The receptor was isolated from a young woman who had been exposed to COVID-19. At the DNA level, the sequence is TGCGCCAGCAGCCGAACCTCCACTAGCGGGGGGGCCAATGAGCAGTTCTTC. The encoded protein is CASSRTSTSGGANEQFF.